This TCR beta chain was captured by sequencing in a study of metastatic and nonmetastatic thyroid tumors. On the study more broadly: Repertoire comparison spanned blood and tumor or nodule tissue of malignant and benign thyroid patients. General observations from the study: A significant increase in TCR beta diversity was reportedly seen in malignant thyroid tumors relative to benign nodules, in blood and tumor.

The germline V and J ends were trimmed by 5 bases and 8 bases, with 18 bases remaining between them. Germline V CDR1 and CDR2: MDHEN, SYDVKM. This CDR3 spans 15 amino acids. Until they underwent thyroid surgery, no patient had received any treatment. In this sample, this clone turned up a few times. Its specificity is not known. Per the authors' pipeline: Across clinicopathological groups, CDR3 differences served as the basis for building a distant-metastasis classifier for papillary thyroid cancer. MiXCR was used by TCRdb to re-call the PCR reads. TCRdb's processing, not the authors', yielded these V and J calls. This table holds some 25,000 clones, 22% found once.

This receptor was identified in a female donor with papillary thyroid cancer or a benign thyroid nodule (not recorded which). Some clones in this sample may be carry-over from other donors' samples. The chain uses TRBV28 and TRBJ1-4, with D unresolved. Sample: blood. CDR3 loop: CASSPPGHGGEKLFF. The CDR3 nucleotides are TGTGCCAGCAGTCCGCCCGGCCATGGCGGGGAAAAACTGTTTTTT.